This TCR beta chain was captured in a study of beta chain features in type 1 diabetes. Staining for CD45RO/CCR7/CD25/CD127/CD95/CD27 allowed sorting of CD4+ naive, central memory, regulatory and stem cell-like memory cells. Whole-study findings and limits: A moderate, significant TCRB CDR3 shortening appeared in type 1 diabetes across four CD4+ subsets. Healthy donors had naive, central memory and Treg TCRB repertoires that appeared less similar than those seen among patients.

This clone has more than one count but fewer than ten. The antigen remains undetermined. Of the isolated RNA, all was reverse transcribed, and so the sequenced material was expressed TCRB transcripts. Assay: immunoSEQ multiplex PCR; the TCRdb copy retains only in-frame clones and omits some. This table has nearly 700,000 clones, around an eighth appearing once. Germline CDR1 reads LNHDA; CDR2 reads SQIVND (reference sequence). Trimming took 6 bases from V and 3 from J, leaving 11 bases between them. This CDR3 is built from 13 residues. This clonotype originated in a man younger than 35 with type 1 diabetes. The chain couples TRBV19 to TRBJ1-2; D gene ambiguous. What was sequenced was naive CD4+ T cells from blood. CDR3 nucleotides: TGTGCCAGTAGCAGCACATTGGACTATGGCTACACCTTC. Encoded protein: CASSSTLDYGYTF. Variable domain in full (rest from reference TRBV19 and TRBJ1-2): DGGITQSPKYLFRKEGQNVTLSCEQNLNHDAMYWYRQDPGQGLRLIYYSQIVNDFQKGDIAEGYSVSREKKESFPLTVTSAQKNPTAFYLCASSSTLDYGYTFGSGTRLTVV.